Below are 30 T cell receptor beta chains sequenced from a single sample in a study of molecular identifiers for immune sequencing clone quantification. TCRdb recomputed calls from the PCR reads with MiXCR, one row per CDR3 protein. The sample has around 460,000 distinct CDR3 sequences, roughly 25% seen once. The sample consisted of naive CD8+ T cells from blood, with Jurkat cell RNA spiked in. Subset described: FACS-sorted CD8+CD4-CCR7+CD45RA+ naive T cells. All receptors derive from a human donor in good health. Some libraries in this study had Jurkat cell RNA spiked in.

This clonotype was seen only a few times. J is TRBJ2-7 and V is TRBV29-1; a possible D gene is TRBD1 (6 bases). V lost 2 bases and J 6 bases, leaving 11 bases between the germline ends. The CDR3 covers 12 residues. Germline values: CDR1 SQVTM, CDR2 ANQGSEA. The DNA of the CDR3 is TGCAGCGTTGAAAGTACAGGGCCCGAGCAGTACTTC. Translated: CSVESTGPEQYF.

The chain couples TRBV7-6 to TRBJ2-1; D gene uncertain. This CDR3 spans 14 amino acids. Trimming removed 5 bases from V and 7 bases from J, with 15 bases in between. The germline CDR1 and CDR2 sequences are SGHVS and FNYEAQ. This CDR3 is CASSPRPGQNEQFF. CDR3 nucleotide sequence: TGTGCCAGCAGCCCTAGGCCCGGTCAGAATGAGCAGTTCTTC.

The chain couples TRBV20-1 to TRBJ1-1; unclear D gene. Germline CDR1 is DFQATT and CDR2 is SNEGSKA (reference sequence). The CDR3 has 13 amino acids. V lost 1 base and J 7 bases, leaving 13 bases between the germline ends. CDR3 nucleotides: TGCAGTGCTAGAGTCACCCGAGAGGGTGAAGCTTTCTTT. Protein: CSARVTREGEAFF.

CDR3 region: CASSLSLGSEQYF. In nucleotides, the CDR3 is TGTGCCAGCAGTTTATCCCTAGGATCCGAGCAGTACTTC. This chain joins TRBV27 and TRBJ2-7; D is unresolved. Germline lookup yields CDR1 MNHEY and CDR2 SMNVEV (reference sequence). CDR3 length: 13 amino acids. Deletions cut 0 bases from V and 6 bases from J, with 9 bases between.

This clonotype was observed a handful of times. V is TRBV5-4 and J is TRBJ2-7; 10 bases map to TRBD1. V dropped 5 bases and J dropped 6; count of bases not matched to a gene: 5. Looked up from germline, CDR1 is SGHNT and CDR2 is YYREEE (reference sequence). The CDR3 runs 13 residues. CDR3 region: CASSPRTGGEQYF. As DNA, the CDR3 is TGTGCCAGCAGTCCTCGGACAGGGGGCGAGCAGTACTTC.

The chain is built from TRBV6-5 and TRBJ1-2, with D unclear. Germline-derived CDR1 and CDR2 are MNHEY and SVGAGI. Deletions cut 8 bases from V and 5 bases from J, with 15 bases between. The CDR3 is made up of 13 amino acids. Written as DNA, the CDR3 is TGTGCCAGCGCCCCTGCCGCAGCATATGGCTACACCTTC. Amino acids: CASAPAAAYGYTF.

Remarks on this clonotype: Lacking the conserved final phenylalanine or tryptophan, this CDR3 likely reflects a read error. This chain uses TRBV2 with TRBJ2-5, with a tentative D call TRBD1 (5 bases). CDR3 size: 15 residues. Looked up from germline, CDR1 is SNHLY and CDR2 is FYNNEI. V shed 4 bases and J shed 5 bases, with 17 bases lying between them. The CDR3 nucleotides are TGTGCCAGCAGTGCGTTACCGACAGAGAGGGAGACCCAGTACCTC. Encoded protein: CASSALPTERETQYL.

A word on this clonotype: Without the conserved terminal phenylalanine or tryptophan, this CDR3 likely stems from a read error. The chain links TRBV30 to TRBJ1-1; TRBD1 agrees at 7 bases. CDR1 is GTSNPN, CDR2 SVGIG, per germline (reference sequence). The CDR3 loop spans 15 amino acids. The J segment lost 4 bases and the V segment lost 7 bases, leaving 15 bases of the junction unmatched. CDR3 amino acids: CASQKGKSGGTEAFI. CDR3 sequence (DNA): TGTGCCTCGCAAAAAGGGAAGTCAGGGGGCACTGAAGCTTTCATT.

The V and J genes are TRBV7-9 and TRBJ2-2; 7 bases fit TRBD2. CDR1 and CDR2 (germline): SEHNR, FQNEAQ (reference sequence). V gave up 5 bases and J gave up 3 bases; unmatched junction bases: 9. The CDR3 is made up of 16 amino acids. CDR3 amino acids: CASSPVGGLHTGELFF. In DNA form, the CDR3 reads TGTGCCAGCAGCCCGGTCGGGGGGTTACACACCGGGGAGCTGTTTTTT.

This clonotype was found a few times. The J gene is TRBJ1-5, the V gene TRBV4-3; possibly TRBD1 for D (6 bases). V lost 6 bases to trimming and J lost 2 bases, with 11 bases between them. The CDR3 extends over 14 amino acids. Germline assignment: CDR1 LGHNA and CDR2 YSLEER. CDR3 nucleotide sequence: TGCGCCAGCAGAGTAGGGGGAGGCAATCAGCCCCAGCATTTT. Translated, it gives CASRVGGGNQPQHF.

This clonotype was counted only a few times. The rearrangement uses TRBV12-3 or TRBV12-4 and TRBJ2-1; D is possibly TRBD2 (6 bases). There are 17 residues in the CDR3. The V end lost 2 bases, the J end lost 5 bases, and 19 bases lay between the germline ends. CDR3 region: CASSLWSTRGSHNEQFF. DNA of the CDR3: TGTGCCAGCAGTTTATGGTCGACTCGGGGGTCTCACAATGAGCAGTTCTTC.

The table lists this clonotype with many counts. The CDR3 DNA is TGTGCCAGCAGTTACTTTGACATTCAGTACTTC. Amino acid sequence: CASSYFDIQYF. The chain couples TRBV6-2 or TRBV6-3 to TRBJ2-4; D remains unclear. CDR1 and CDR2 from the germline V gene are MNHEY and SVGEGT. CDR3 length: 11 residues. V lost 1 base to trimming and J lost 8 bases, with 3 bases between them.

J is TRBJ2-7 and V is TRBV4-1; tentatively, D is TRBD1 or TRBD2 (5 bases each). V lost 3 bases, J lost 4 bases, and 16 bases lay in between. Germline V lookup: CDR1 MGHRA, CDR2 YSYEKL. CDR3 size: 15 residues. CDR3 in DNA: TGCGCCAGCAGCCAGGGACCGCAGGTTATTTACGAGCAGTACTTC. Protein sequence: CASSQGPQVIYEQYF.

This clonotype came up many times. The chain recombines TRBV5-6 with TRBJ2-6; weak D call: TRBD1 (6 bases). The V end was cut by 3 bases, the J end by 0 bases, with 28 bases between. CDR3 size: 22 residues. Germline V gene sequence: CDR1 SGHDT, CDR2 YYEEEE. DNA for the CDR3: TGTGCCAGCAGCTCCAAAGTGGACAGAGGCTTAGTGTCCCTCTCTGGGGCCAACGTCCTGACTTTC. This gives the protein CASSSKVDRGLVSLSGANVLTF.

This clonotype was observed once. Since no conserved phenylalanine or tryptophan closes the CDR3, a read error is the likely cause. The chain has TRBV11-3 and TRBJ2-7; tentative D call: TRBD2 (5 bases). V lost 1 base to trimming and J lost 6 bases, with 10 bases between them. Germline values: CDR1 SGHNT, CDR2 YENEEA. The CDR3 spans 13 residues. The CDR3 DNA reads TGTGCCAGCAGCTTAGTAGACGGGGTCGAGCAGTACCTC. Its protein product is CASSLVDGVEQYL.

The table lists this clonotype with many counts. An end of the junction does not agree with germline; a read error may underlie this. The chain uses TRBV30 and TRBJ2-2; no clear D. Germline CDR1 and CDR2: GTSNPN and SVGIG (reference sequence). This CDR3 contains 13 residues. The CDR3 nucleotides are TGTGCCTGGAACTACGAGAACGCCGGGGAGCTGTTTTTT. Translation gives CAWNYENAGELFF. Together with reference TRBV30 and TRBJ2-2, the CDR3 gives the full variable domain: SQTIHQWPATLVQPVGSPLSLECTVEGTSNPNLYWYRQAAGRGLQLLFYSVGIGQISSEVPQNLSASRPQDRQFILSSKKLLLSDSGFYLCAWNYENAGELFFGEGSRLTVL.

The chain links TRBV7-9 to TRBJ2-7; 13 nucleotides agree with TRBD2. V lost 4 bases and J lost 2; bases outside the gene matches: 8. In germline, CDR1 is SEHNR, CDR2 FQNEAQ (reference sequence). This CDR3 is 17 amino acids long. CDR3 DNA: TGTGCCAGCAGCTCCGGACTAGCGGGAGAATTCGCCTACGAGCAGTACTTC. The encoded protein is CASSSGLAGEFAYEQYF.

This clonotype was seen only a few times. The rearrangement uses TRBV19 and TRBJ1-1; D perhaps matches TRBD1 (6 bases). Germline values: CDR1 LNHDA, CDR2 SQIVND (reference sequence). CDR3 length: 14 amino acids. V dropped 3 bases and J dropped 0 bases, with 8 bases sitting between them. CDR3 nucleotide sequence: TGTGCCAGTAGTATTGGGGGCGTGAACACTGAAGCTTTCTTT. Translating it yields CASSIGGVNTEAFF.

The sample holds many counts of this clonotype. The chain joins TRBV4-3 to TRBJ1-1, with 9 bases matching TRBD1. Germline V gives CDR1 LGHNA, CDR2 YSLEER. The junction had 8 bases not matched to a gene; V was cut back by 0 bases and J by 6 bases. The CDR3 contains 16 residues. CDR3 region: CASSQERTGVIAEAFF. As DNA, the CDR3 is TGCGCCAGCAGCCAAGAACGGACAGGGGTGATCGCTGAAGCTTTCTTT.

The chain uses TRBV6-2 or TRBV6-3 and TRBJ1-1; 7 bases are a match to TRBD1. The CDR3 length is 12 residues. With 6 bases clipped from V and 7 bases from J, the junction kept 5 bases outside the gene matches. Germline V lookup: CDR1 MNHEY, CDR2 SVGEGT. CDR3 residues: CASSRDSLEAFF. DNA of the CDR3: TGTGCCAGCAGCCGGGACAGCCTTGAAGCTTTCTTT.

This clonotype was detected ten times or more. The chain joins TRBV4-3 to TRBJ1-1; the match to TRBD1 covers 7 bases. The V gene end was trimmed by 1 base and the J gene end by 3 bases; junction bases not matched to a gene: 8. The CDR3 runs 16 residues. Germline CDR1 reads LGHNA; CDR2 reads YSLEER. The CDR3 loop reads CASSQVMGQKHTEAFF. The CDR3, as DNA: TGCGCCAGCAGCCAAGTTATGGGACAGAAGCACACTGAAGCTTTCTTT.

In regard to this clonotype: This clone may be a read error of a much larger clone one base away. The chain has TRBV28 and TRBJ1-5, with D possibly matching TRBD1 (6 bases). Deletions cut 8 bases from V and 2 bases from J, with 10 bases between. CDR3 length: 13 residues. Germline assignment: CDR1 MDHEN and CDR2 SYDVKM. DNA of the CDR3: TGTGCCAGCCAAGGGGGGGGCAATCAGCCCCAGCATTTT. Its protein is CASQGGGNQPQHF.

The table lists this clonotype with a few counts. The rearrangement links TRBV4-1 to TRBJ2-7; D is perhaps TRBD1 (6 bases). Germline V lookup: CDR1 MGHRA, CDR2 YSYEKL. This CDR3 is 17 amino acids long. V lost 0 bases and J 5 bases, leaving 20 bases between the germline ends. The CDR3 DNA follows: TGCGCCAGCAGCCAAGAATTTCCACAGGGCCGGATCCACGAGCAGTACTTC. The encoded protein is CASSQEFPQGRIHEQYF.

Only a few counts were recorded for this clonotype. The chain has TRBV7-8 and TRBJ1-5, with a weak D call TRBD1 (5 bases). This CDR3 is 14 amino acids long. Per germline, CDR1 SGHVS and CDR2 FQNEAQ. Deletions cut 6 bases from V and 7 bases from J, with 16 bases between. CDR3 loop: CASSFAAGGQPQHF. The CDR3, as DNA: TGTGCCAGCAGTTTTGCAGCGGGGGGGCAGCCCCAGCATTTT.

As regards this clonotype: Just one base apart from a much larger clone, this may be a read error. The V call is TRBV7-2, the J call TRBJ1-5, with D maybe TRBD1 (6 bases). Deletions cut 2 bases from V and 3 bases from J, with 11 bases between. CDR3 length: 15 amino acids. Per the germline V gene, CDR1 is SGHTA and CDR2 is FQGNSA. This CDR3 is CASSLSPGANQPQHF. The CDR3 coding sequence is TGTGCCAGCAGCTTATCCCCAGGGGCCAATCAGCCCCAGCATTTT.

This clonotype came up a few times. The rearrangement uses TRBV7-3 and TRBJ1-1; TRBD1 might be the D (6 bases). Trimming left V 2 bases short and J 4 bases short, with 11 bases between. CDR1 is SGHTA and CDR2 is FQGTGA in the germline V gene. The CDR3 loop spans 14 amino acids. This CDR3 reads CASSLQGLPTEAFF. DNA for the CDR3: TGTGCCAGCAGCTTACAGGGGTTGCCCACTGAAGCTTTCTTT.

At least ten counts were recorded for this clonotype. V and J are TRBV2 and TRBJ2-4, with 7 positions matching TRBD1. J was trimmed by 0 bases and V by 7 bases; bases with no gene match: 9. Germline V CDR1 and CDR2: SNHLY, FYNNEI. The CDR3 spans 16 residues. CDR3 bases: TGTGCCAGCATGGGGACAGAGACTTTAGCCAAAAACATTCAGTACTTC. It specifies CASMGTETLAKNIQYF.

This clonotype has more than one count but fewer than ten. The J gene is TRBJ1-5, the V gene TRBV6-2 or TRBV6-3, with D possibly TRBD1 on 6 matching bases. CDR1 and CDR2 (germline): MNHEY, SVGEGT. Between the trimmed V and J ends, which lost 2 bases and 3 bases, there was a span of 8 bases. This CDR3 has 14 amino acids. CDR3 in amino acids: CASSYGGNNQPQHF. The DNA of the CDR3 is TGTGCCAGCAGTTACGGGGGCAACAATCAGCCCCAGCATTTT.

About this clonotype: Since no conserved phenylalanine or tryptophan closes the CDR3, a read error is the likely cause. The rearrangement links TRBV4-3 to TRBJ1-1; D unclear. Germline V gene data show CDR1 as LGHNA and CDR2 as YSLEER. Trimming removed 1 base at V and 10 bases at J, with 7 bases between. This CDR3 has 11 residues. This CDR3 reads CASSQGAGAFY. In nucleotides, the CDR3 is TGCGCCAGCAGCCAAGGGGCAGGAGCTTTCTAT.

Ten or more counts support this clonotype. The rearrangement joins TRBV5-1 to TRBJ2-3; D is perhaps TRBD1 (6 bases). The CDR3 is made up of 13 amino acids. Trimming shortened V by 0 bases and J by 7 bases, and 9 bases separated the two germline ends. Germline V gives CDR1 SGHRS, CDR2 YFSETQ. CDR3 region: CASSLETGYTQYF. CDR3 coding DNA: TGCGCCAGCAGCTTGGAGACAGGATATACGCAGTATTTT.